This entry lists 17 T cell receptor beta chains sequenced from one sample in a study of cytomegalovirus exposure and HLA in healthy donors. A multiplex PCR was run with 60 Vbeta primers and 13 Jbeta primers. This table comes from immunoSEQ multiplex PCR, and its TCRdb copy is limited to in-frame clones, with some not included. The sample contains 85,000 to 100,000 clones, around 60% of which appear only once. Material for sequencing was PBMCs. The source of these receptors is a man aged 60-69 years in good health and CMV-seronegative.

The chain is built from TRBV14 and TRBJ1-1, with D uncertain. V lost 3 bases, J lost 5 bases, and 13 bases lay in between. The CDR3 runs to 14 residues. Germline lookup yields CDR1 SGHDN and CDR2 FVKESK. The CDR3 loop is CASSQSVSGTEAFF. CDR3 nucleotide sequence: TGTGCCAGCAGCCAGTCAGTCTCCGGGACTGAAGCTTTCTTT.

J is TRBJ1-5 and V is TRBV5-4; perhaps TRBD1 as D (5 bases). The CDR3 sequence is 17 residues long. V was cut by 4 bases and J by 3 bases, with 20 bases left in between. CDR1 is SGHNT, CDR2 YYREEE, per germline (reference sequence). CDR3 residues: CASSTWPGRGNNQPQHF. In DNA form, the CDR3 reads TGTGCCAGCAGCACCTGGCCGGGACGGGGGAACAATCAGCCCCAGCATTTT.

The chain joins TRBV4-1 to TRBJ2-7; maybe TRBD1 (6 bases). The germline CDR1 and CDR2 sequences are MGHRA and YSYEKL. Trimming removed 1 base from V and 3 bases from J, with 13 bases in between. This CDR3 is built from 15 residues. The CDR3 protein is CASSQAWDKNYEQYF. The CDR3 coding sequence is TGCGCCAGCAGCCAAGCATGGGACAAAAACTACGAGCAGTACTTC.

A single count supports this clone. The CDR3 nucleotides are TGTGCCAGCAGCGCCAGCGTGGTTCTTCAGTTCTTC. This gives the protein CASSASVVLQFF. The rearrangement joins TRBV28 to TRBJ2-1, with D unclear. CDR3 length equals 12 residues. CDR1 MDHEN and CDR2 SYDVKM come from the germline V gene. V was trimmed by 6 bases and J by 13 bases, leaving 16 bases between them.

This clone was detected a few times. The chain links TRBV29-1 to TRBJ1-2; TRBD1 matches at 8 bases. The CDR3 spans 14 residues. Germline-derived CDR1 and CDR2 are SQVTM and ANQGSEA. The CDR3 sequence: CSAASGGKDYGYTF. The CDR3 bases are TGCAGTGCGGCTTCAGGGGGCAAAGACTATGGCTACACCTTC. Drawing the rest from reference TRBV29-1 and TRBJ1-2, the complete variable domain is SAVISQKPSRDICQRGTSLTIQCQVDSQVTMMFWYRQQPGQSLTLIATANQGSEATYESGFVIDKFPISRPNLTFSTLTVSNMSPEDSSIYLCSAASGGKDYGYTFGSGTRLTVV.

This clone was seen only a few times. The CDR3, as DNA: TGTGCCAGCAGCCTTGGACTAGCGGAAATGACAGATACGCAGTATTTT. Protein product: CASSLGLAEMTDTQYF. The chain combines TRBV7-3 with TRBJ2-3; 10 nucleotides match TRBD2. V dropped 5 bases and J dropped 3; count of bases not matched to a gene: 8. This CDR3 has 16 residues. CDR1 SGHTA and CDR2 FQGTGA come from the germline V gene.

For this clone: Other DNA sequences in the sample encode the same CDR3. The genes are TRBV5-1 and TRBJ2-7; tentative D call: TRBD2 (6 bases). Germline-derived CDR1 and CDR2 are SGHRS and YFSETQ. CDR3 length equals 13 residues. The V and J ends lost 0 bases and 4 bases respectively, with 8 bases between them. In nucleotides, the CDR3 is TGCGCCAGCAGCTTGGGTAGCGGTTACGAGCAGTACTTC. Encoded protein: CASSLGSGYEQYF.

V is TRBV6-5 and J is TRBJ2-4; possibly TRBD2 for D (6 bases). The CDR3 spans 15 residues. Germline loops: CDR1 MNHEY, CDR2 SVGAGI. V gave up 6 bases and J gave up 1 base, with 13 bases separating them. CDR3 protein: CASRPRENAKNIQYF. For the CDR3, the DNA is TGTGCCAGCAGACCCCGGGAGAATGCCAAAAACATTCAGTACTTC.

The chain employs TRBV21-1 and TRBJ2-2; TRBD1, the table's D call, was not compared with the DNA. TRBV21-1 is noted as a pseudogene. The length of the CDR3 is 17 residues. In nucleotides, the CDR3 is TGTGCCAGCAGCAAATACCTCCGGACAGCTCACACCGGGGAGCTGTTTTTT. It codes for CASSKYLRTAHTGELFF.

In its sample, this clone was seen a few times. The gene calls are TRBV5-1 and TRBJ1-1, with TRBD1 identical over 7 bases. V shed 4 bases and J 11 bases; nucleotides not matched to a gene: 14. This CDR3 region has 14 residues. Germline CDR1 SGHRS, CDR2 YFSETQ. CDR3 sequence reads: CASSGGQVPPRAFF. CDR3 in DNA: TGCGCCAGCAGCGGAGGACAGGTCCCCCCTCGGGCTTTCTTT. The full variable domain, its missing parts supplied by reference TRBV5-1 and TRBJ1-1, is KAGVTQTPRYLIKTRGQQVTLSCSPISGHRSVSWYQQTPGQGLQFLFEYFSETQRNKGNFPGRFSGRQFSNSRSEMNVSTLELGDSALYLCASSGGQVPPRAFFGQGTRLTVV.

The CDR3 spells CASSLYRREDTQYF. Written as DNA, the CDR3 is TGCGCCAGCAGCTTGTATCGTCGCGAGGATACGCAGTATTTT. This chain links TRBV5-1 with TRBJ2-3; D is ambiguous. V gave up 1 base and J gave up 6 bases, with 12 bases separating them. This CDR3 has 14 residues. The V gene's germline CDR1 is SGHRS and CDR2 YFSETQ.

The gene calls are TRBV11-2 and TRBJ2-3; 14 nucleotides agree with TRBD2. V shed 5 bases and J 4 bases; nucleotides not matched to a gene: 8. The CDR3 contains 17 residues. Germline loops: CDR1 SGHAT, CDR2 FQNNGV. CDR3 sequence (DNA): TGTGCCAGCAGCCCCAGGGGACTAGCGGGAGTCTCAGATACGCAGTATTTT. Its translation: CASSPRGLAGVSDTQYF.

J is TRBJ2-7 and V is TRBV5-5, with a tentative D call TRBD2 (6 bases). V dropped 5 bases and J dropped 2 bases, with 14 bases sitting between them. Germline CDR1 and CDR2: SGHKS and YYEKEE (reference sequence). The CDR3 has 14 amino acids. CDR3 DNA sequence: TGTGCCAGCAGTCTGGGGGACTCAACCTACGAGCAGTACTTC. Amino acids: CASSLGDSTYEQYF. The whole variable domain, remainder taken from reference TRBV5-5 and TRBJ2-7, is DAGVTQSPTHLIKTRGQQVTLRCSPISGHKSVSWYQQVLGQGPQFIFQYYEKEERGRGNFPDRFSARQFPNYSSELNVNALLLGDSALYLCASSLGDSTYEQYFGPGTRLTVT.

V gene TRBV6-1 combines with J gene TRBJ2-7; a weak D match, TRBD2 (6 bases). V lost 1 base, J lost 3 bases, and 10 bases lay in between. Germline V lookup: CDR1 MNHNS, CDR2 SASEGT. The length of the CDR3 is 14 residues. This CDR3 is CASSEVGGNYEQYF. In nucleotides, the CDR3 is TGTGCCAGCAGTGAAGTGGGCGGGAACTACGAGCAGTACTTC.

This clone has just a few counts. The V call is TRBV30, the J call TRBJ2-1; TRBD1 matches at 10 bases. J lost 12 bases, V lost 4 bases, and 9 bases had no gene match. CDR3 length: 13 residues. The V gene's germline CDR1 is GTSNPN and CDR2 SVGIG (reference sequence). The CDR3 DNA is TGTGCCTGGACCGATCTGGGACAGGGGACGCAGTTCTTC. Protein: CAWTDLGQGTQFF.

This chain links TRBV7-9 with TRBJ2-3; weak D call: TRBD2 (6 bases). The V gene's germline CDR1 is SEHNR and CDR2 FQNEAQ (reference sequence). This CDR3 spans 13 amino acids. Trimming stripped 8 bases from V and 3 bases from J, with 12 bases between. As DNA, the CDR3 is TGTGCCAGCGGGGGGAGAGGAACAGATACGCAGTATTTT. Translation: CASGGRGTDTQYF.

This clone was counted only a few times. The chain carries TRBV5-1 and TRBJ2-6; 7 bases are shared with TRBD1. V trimming: 3 bases; J trimming: 4 bases; junction bases outside the gene matches: 4. Germline CDR1 reads SGHRS; CDR2 reads YFSETQ. The CDR3 loop spans 15 amino acids. DNA for the CDR3: TGCGCCAGCAGCTCAGACAGGGCCGGGGCCAACGTCCTGACTTTC. Protein: CASSSDRAGANVLTF.